A single TCR beta chain is shown here with its context. The clone's antigen remains unknown. One base away there is no much larger clone; base qualities are not given. These data are taken from a study of T-cell memory formation after mild COVID-19 (dated by TCRdb to the early 2020s). Looking at the study overall: TCR sequence clusters from the two donors were largely donor specific. T-cell clones expanding and contracting after mild COVID-19 in a couple of donors were tracked by longitudinal TCRalpha and TCRbeta repertoire sequencing. The cohort comprised two young, previously healthy adult volunteers, one female and one male.

Ficoll-Paque density gradient centrifugation was used to isolate PBMCs. Reads for this sample came from an Illumina NovaSeq 6000. TCRalpha and TCRbeta cDNA libraries were built by 5'RACE with constant-segment primers, adding sample barcodes and unique molecular identifiers. RNA was extracted from every sample with Trizol reagent. The libraries were amplified in two PCR steps, and the second step added a second sample barcode and Illumina TruSeq adapters. The libraries were sequenced on an Illumina NovaSeq using 2 x 150 bp paired-end reads. For the original study's pipeline: The reads were demultiplexed and collapsed into UMI-guided consensus sequences using migec v1.2.7. With mixcr v2.1.11, UMI consensuses were aligned to TRA and TRB V and J templates and assembled into clonotypes. A clonotype was counted as expanded or contracted only if both edgeR and NoisET called the change significant, with noise models trained on biological replicates. For edgeR calls, a false discovery rate-adjusted p below 0.01 and a log2 fold-change threshold of 1 were applied. As an exploratory analysis of dynamics, max-normalized trajectories of the 1000 most abundant clonotypes were examined with PCA combined with hierarchical clustering. Separately sequenced CD4+ and CD8+ repertoires were used to assign a CD4 or CD8 phenotype to each responding clone. In TCRdb, the public reads were trimmed at Q25 with fastp and aligned with MiXCR, with productive beta chains retained. Each CDR3 protein appears once, grouped with its most common genes and DNA. The V and J calls here are based on TCRdb, not the publication. Here the sample has hundreds of thousands of distinct CDR3 sequences; roughly 18% occur a single time. About 12% of the sample goes to the ten largest clones.

What the study reported, not specific to this receptor: SARS-CoV-2 specificity was not confirmed for the second-wave clones peaking on day 37. Contracting CD4+ clones turned up mainly in the CM and EM memory subsets, whereas EMRA was where CD8+ clones were enriched. Only two mild cases were covered in the study, and larger cohorts including severe cases with pre-infection samples were considered necessary. Some responding clones were detected in pre-infection memory, which suggested that pre-existing cross-reactive memory T cells had joined the SARS-CoV-2 response. Clones contracting from day 15 to 85 had balanced CD4/CD8 phenotypes, while a second wave expanding from day 15 to 37 was biased towards CD4+.

Unmatched junction bases come to 7, with V trimmed by 2 bases and J by 3 bases. The germline V gene encodes CDR1 LGHNA and CDR2 YSLEER. The CDR3 holds 15 amino acids from the cysteine to the phenylalanine. The read is trimmed to its CDR3 DNA, 45 bases read in frame from base 1. The sample taken for sequencing was PBMCs or a T cell subset sorted from them (not recorded which). The sequence links TRBV4-3 to TRBJ2-7; TRBD2 matches 7 bases in the middle. This TCR derives from an adult woman who had mild COVID-19 (a few samples of this study predate the infection). The sample titles of this study are shuffled in the database, so cell type and time point are left out; the donor was told from shared clones. The CDR3 protein: CASSQLGGDGYEQYF. The bases read TGCGCCAGCAGCCAACTTGGGGGGGATGGCTACGAGCAGTACTTC.